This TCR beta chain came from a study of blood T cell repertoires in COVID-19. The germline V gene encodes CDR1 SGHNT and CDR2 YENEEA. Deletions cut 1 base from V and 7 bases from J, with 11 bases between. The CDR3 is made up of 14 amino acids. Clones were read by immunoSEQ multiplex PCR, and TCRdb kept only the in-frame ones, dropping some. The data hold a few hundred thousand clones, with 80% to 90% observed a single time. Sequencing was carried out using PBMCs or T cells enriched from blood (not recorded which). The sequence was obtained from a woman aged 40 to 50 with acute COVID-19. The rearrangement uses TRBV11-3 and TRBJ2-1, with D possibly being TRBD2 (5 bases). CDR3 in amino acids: CASSLAREMNEQFF. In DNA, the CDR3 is TGTGCCAGCAGCTTAGCACGGGAAATGAATGAGCAGTTCTTC. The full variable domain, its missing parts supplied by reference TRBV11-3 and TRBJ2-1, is EAGVVQSPRYKIIEKKQPVAFWCNPISGHNTLYWYLQNLGQGPELLIRYENEEAVDDSQLPKDRFSAERLKGVDSTLKIQPAELGDSAVYLCASSLAREMNEQFFGPGTRLTVL.